The rows below give T cell receptor beta chains drawn from one sample of a study of cytomegalovirus exposure and HLA in healthy donors. Some clones are missing from TCRdb's copy, which holds only in-frame ones; the method was immunoSEQ multiplex PCR. The repertoire table contains 150,000 to 250,000 clones. Material for sequencing was PBMCs. The source of these receptors is a boy younger than 18 in good health and CMV-seronegative. CDR3s include the opening cysteine and the closing phenylalanine or tryptophan. Fields, in order: V gene, D gene, J gene, CDR3 DNA, CDR3 protein. The D gene is left open where the match is weak.

v_call: TRBV7-6; d_call: TRBD1; j_call: TRBJ2-1; cdr3_nt: TGTGCCAGCAGCCCCAGGGGGAACACGGTTTACAATGAGCAGTTCTTC; cdr3_aa: CASSPRGNTVYNEQFF
v_call: TRBV5-4; d_call: .; j_call: TRBJ2-7; cdr3_nt: TGTGCCAGCAGCTTGGGACAGCTCTCCTACGAGCAGTACTTC; cdr3_aa: CASSLGQLSYEQYF
v_call: TRBV6-1; d_call: TRBD1; j_call: TRBJ1-1; cdr3_nt: TGTGCCAGCAGTGAATTCTCGGGACAGAGGAACACTGAAGCTTTCTTT; cdr3_aa: CASSEFSGQRNTEAFF
v_call: TRBV7-2; d_call: .; j_call: TRBJ2-7; cdr3_nt: TGTGCCAGCAGCTCCATATACGAGCAGTACTTC; cdr3_aa: CASSSIYEQYF
v_call: TRBV7-2; d_call: TRBD1; j_call: TRBJ2-6; cdr3_nt: TGTGCCAGCAGGCTCAGGGGGCTTGGGTCTCGGGCCAACGTCCTGACTTTC; cdr3_aa: CASRLRGLGSRANVLTF
v_call: TRBV5-4; d_call: TRBD2; j_call: TRBJ2-1; cdr3_nt: TGTGCCAGCAGCGCGCTAGCGGGGGGAATATTCTTC; cdr3_aa: CASSALAGGIFF
v_call: TRBV2; d_call: .; j_call: TRBJ1-4; cdr3_nt: TGTGCCAGCAGTTATATTGGGGGGAGGAATGAAAAACTGTTTTTT; cdr3_aa: CASSYIGGRNEKLFF
v_call: TRBV5-1; d_call: .; j_call: TRBJ2-2; cdr3_nt: TGCGCCAGCAGTCCCGGCGGAGGAAACACCGGGGAGCTGTTTTTT; cdr3_aa: CASSPGGGNTGELFF
v_call: TRBV19; d_call: .; j_call: TRBJ2-7; cdr3_nt: TGTGCCAGTAGTATTCAGGCCACCTACGAGCAGTACTTC; cdr3_aa: CASSIQATYEQYF
v_call: TRBV10-1; d_call: .; j_call: TRBJ2-3; cdr3_nt: TGCGCCAGCAGTGAGCGGGAATGGCGAGATACGCAGTATTTT; cdr3_aa: CASSEREWRDTQYF